What follows are 17 T cell receptor beta chains derived from one specimen sequenced in a study of blood T cells in healthy people across ages. Through a sample-barcoded 5' primer and a J-beta primer mix, a second PCR was run for roughly 6 to 11 cycles. In TCRdb, the 5' RACE reads were re-called with MiXCR into one record per CDR3 protein. The sample shows 700,000 to 950,000 distinct CDR3 sequences, about three fifths of them seen only once. The sequenced sample consisted of blood. All receptors come from a man aged 25-45 years in good health.

This clonotype was observed at least ten times. The V call is TRBV4-1, the J call TRBJ2-7; D is tentatively TRBD1 or TRBD2 (5 bases each). CDR3 length equals 13 residues. From germline, CDR1 is MGHRA and CDR2 YSYEKL. Trimming cost V 3 bases and J 4 bases, with 10 bases left between them. CDR3 in amino acids: CASSQGTDYEQYF. Written as DNA, the CDR3 is TGCGCCAGCAGCCAGGGGACCGATTACGAGCAGTACTTC.

The chain couples TRBV18 to TRBJ1-4; D is unresolved. The CDR3 is 12 residues long. Germline values: CDR1 KGHSH, CDR2 LQKENI. Deletions cut 3 bases from V and 14 bases from J, with 13 bases between. The CDR3 region is CASSPGRSGLFF. CDR3 coding DNA: TGTGCCAGCTCACCCGGACGCTCCGGGCTGTTTTTT.

There are a few counts of this clonotype. The chain recombines TRBV12-3 or TRBV12-4 with TRBJ2-7; D gene uncertain. V was cut by 1 base and J by 7 bases, with 11 bases left in between. This CDR3 region has 13 residues. CDR3 sequence (DNA): TGTGCCAGCAGTTTAGTCTCTACAGATGAGCAGTACTTC. Its translation: CASSLVSTDEQYF.

The chain couples TRBV10-3 to TRBJ2-3; the match to TRBD2 covers 8 bases. V lost 5 bases and J lost 0; bases outside the gene matches: 4. Germline V lookup: CDR1 ENHRY, CDR2 SYGVKD. The CDR3 is made up of 15 amino acids. The CDR3 sequence is CAISQLAASTDTQYF. In nucleotides, the CDR3 is TGTGCCATCAGTCAACTAGCGGCTAGCACAGATACGCAGTATTTT.

This chain uses TRBV27 with TRBJ2-2; 10 nucleotides align to TRBD2. The germline V gene has CDR1 MNHEY and CDR2 SMNVEV (reference sequence). The CDR3 length is 16 residues. V lost 8 bases to trimming and J lost 1 base; unmatched junction nucleotides: 7. CDR3 in DNA: TGTGCCAGCGGGACTAGCGCCAGTATGAACACCGGGGAGCTGTTTTTT. Its protein is CASGTSASMNTGELFF.

The V call is TRBV7-2, the J call TRBJ1-4; no clear D gene. Trimming took 5 bases from V and 7 from J, leaving 8 bases between them. This CDR3 region has 12 residues. Per the germline V gene, CDR1 is SGHTA and CDR2 is FQGNSA. CDR3 region: CASSRSGEKLFF. CDR3 bases: TGTGCCAGCAGCCGGAGTGGTGAAAAACTGTTTTTT. The whole variable domain, remainder taken from reference TRBV7-2 and TRBJ1-4, is GAGVSQSPSNKVTEKGKDVELRCDPISGHTALYWYRQSLGQGLEFLIYFQGNSAPDKSGLPSDRFSAERTGGSVSTLTIQRTQQEDSAVYLCASSRSGEKLFFGSGTQLSVL.

The chain recombines TRBV9 with TRBJ2-4; tentative D call: TRBD2 (5 bases). The tail of the sequence fits TRBJ2-7 better, so the J call may be wrong. CDR3 size: 14 residues. Germline V gene data show CDR1 as SGDLS and CDR2 as YYNGEE. The CDR3 loop is CASSVARAGLEQYF. CDR3 sequence (DNA): TGTGCCAGCAGCGTAGCGCGGGCGGGCCTCGAGCAGTACTTC.

The V and J genes are TRBV4-3 and TRBJ2-1; no clear D gene. This CDR3 contains 15 residues. The V gene's germline CDR1 is LGHNA and CDR2 YSLEER. Trimming took off 0 bases at V and 9 bases at J, with 15 bases between the two ends. The CDR3 sequence is CASSQDRRDRREQFF. The CDR3 DNA follows: TGCGCCAGCAGCCAAGACCGTCGAGACCGCCGTGAGCAGTTCTTC.

Notes on this clonotype: The junction and the germline gene differ at one end; a read error may be behind it. The chain carries TRBV7-7 and TRBJ2-5, with D unclear. The CDR3 spans 13 residues. Looked up from germline, CDR1 is SSHAT and CDR2 is FNYEAQ (reference sequence). The CDR3 sequence: CASSLHHQETQYF. For the CDR3, the DNA is TGTGCTAGCAGCTTGCATCACCAAGAGACCCAGTACTTC.

The J gene is TRBJ2-5, the V gene TRBV5-1; perhaps TRBD1 as D (5 bases). Matching the DNA end better, TRBJ2-7 makes the J call doubtful. The CDR3 has 13 residues. Germline V gene lookup returns CDR1 SGHRS and CDR2 YFSETQ. CDR3 region: CASRSDSYYEQYF. In nucleotides, the CDR3 is TGCGCCAGCAGATCTGACAGTTACTACGAGCAGTACTTC.

The chain is built from TRBV25-1 and TRBJ1-2; 8 nucleotides match TRBD1. J was trimmed by 6 bases and V by 2 bases; bases with no gene match: 11. Germline-derived CDR1 and CDR2 are MGHDK and SYGVNS. The CDR3 contains 16 residues. CDR3 in amino acids: CASSEPAVDRENGYTF. DNA of the CDR3: TGTGCCAGCAGTGAACCCGCGGTGGACAGGGAAAATGGCTACACCTTC.

This clonotype was observed at least ten times. The J gene is TRBJ2-1, the V gene TRBV7-2; 11 nucleotides line up with TRBD2. The germline gives CDR1 SGHTA, CDR2 FQGNSA. Unmatched junction bases numbered 7, after V lost 4 bases and J lost 8 bases. This CDR3 has 15 amino acids. The CDR3: CASSWVLAGGDEQFF. The CDR3 nucleotides are TGTGCCAGCAGCTGGGTGTTAGCGGGAGGGGATGAGCAGTTCTTC.

The CDR3 nucleotides are TGCAGCGTAGCGGGCGCTCGAGGGGAAAAACTGTTTTTT. Its protein product is CSVAGARGEKLFF. This chain links TRBV29-1 with TRBJ1-4; D is unclear. The V gene lost 6 bases and the J gene lost 8 bases, with 16 bases spanning the gap. This CDR3 comprises 13 residues. From germline, CDR1 is SQVTM and CDR2 ANQGSEA.

In this sample, this clonotype turned up a few times. The chain couples TRBV4-1 to TRBJ1-5; TRBD1 matches 9 bases. This CDR3 has 15 residues. V lost 3 bases, J lost 7 bases, and 7 bases stayed unmatched. Germline V CDR1 and CDR2: MGHRA, YSYEKL. The CDR3 protein is CASSQHTDRGQPQHF. CDR3 in DNA: TGCGCCAGCAGCCAGCATACGGACAGGGGCCAGCCCCAGCATTTT.

The chain is built from TRBV30 and TRBJ2-6; weak D call: TRBD2 (5 bases). The germline gives CDR1 GTSNPN, CDR2 SVGIG (reference sequence). This CDR3 is built from 14 residues. The germline V and J ends were trimmed by 1 base and 4 bases, with 8 bases remaining between them. The CDR3 DNA sequence: TGTGCCTGGAGTGCCCCGGGAGGGGCCAACGTCCTGACTTTC. Amino acids: CAWSAPGGANVLTF.

This clonotype was found a few times. The rearrangement uses TRBV6-5 and TRBJ2-3; 7 bases map to TRBD1. V gave up 6 bases and J gave up 4 bases; unmatched junction bases: 4. This CDR3 contains 13 residues. Germline V CDR1 and CDR2: MNHEY, SVGAGI. The CDR3 loop is CASSLTGADTQYF. DNA of the CDR3: TGTGCCAGCAGCCTTACAGGGGCAGATACGCAGTATTTT.

This clonotype was recorded a few times. The chain couples TRBV12-3 or TRBV12-4 to TRBJ2-7, with D maybe TRBD1 (6 bases). V gave up 4 bases and J gave up 4 bases, with 11 bases separating them. The CDR3 is 13 amino acids. As DNA, the CDR3 is TGTGCCAGCAGTTCGGACAGCATGTACGAGCAGTACTTC. This translates into CASSSDSMYEQYF.